This is a list of T cell receptor beta chains from one sample in a study of CD8 T cells in ankylosing spondylitis. MiXCR, applied by TCRdb to the 5' RACE reads, yields one record per CDR3 protein. This sample has 230,000 or so distinct CDR3 sequences, with 24% found just once. The sequencing sample was made of blood, either unsorted or a sorted T cell fraction (not recorded which). The receptors come from a male donor with ankylosing spondylitis or in good health (not recorded which). CDR3s include the opening cysteine and the closing phenylalanine or tryptophan. Each record gives: CDR3 DNA, CDR3 protein, clone size, J gene, V gene, D gene. A D gene is named only where the DNA matches it firmly. Only part of the rows carry a size: once, few, many, or a class if the clone is expanded.

TGTGCCAGCAGGCCGGTCCTTAGCACAGATACGCAGTATTTT CASRPVLSTDTQYF once TRBJ2-3 TRBV12-3/TRBV12-4 .
TGCGCCAGCAGTGAAATGCCAGGGGGCGGTGAAGCTTTCTTT CASSEMPGGGEAFF . TRBJ1-1 TRBV10-1 TRBD1
TGCAGTGCCCGAATTGCGGGCCTCTACGAGCAGTACTTC CSARIAGLYEQYF few TRBJ2-7 TRBV20-1 .
TGTGCCACCAGCCCCTACAGGGGACGGCAGTTCTTC CATSPYRGRQFF . TRBJ2-1 TRBV15 TRBD1
TGTGCCAGCCGGCAGGCAAAAGTAAATACGCAGTATTTT CASRQAKVNTQYF many TRBJ2-3 TRBV7-8 .
TGTGCCAGCAGCCAAATCGGGACAGGGGGGACGCAGTATTTT CASSQIGTGGTQYF . TRBJ2-3 TRBV2 TRBD1
TGTGCCAGCAGCTTCGGGAACAGGATATTAGCGGGGGACCGTGTGCAGTTCTTC CASSFGNRILAGDRVQFF many TRBJ2-1 TRBV11-2 TRBD2
TGTGCCAGCATTGCGGCACAGGGGAGAGGAGGCTACACCTTC CASIAAQGRGGYTF many TRBJ1-2 TRBV28 TRBD1
TGTGCCAGCAGCAGTCCTCGATTCCGGGGGGATACCTACGAGCAGTACTTC CASSSPRFRGDTYEQYF . TRBJ2-7 TRBV3-1 TRBD2
TGCAGTGCTAGAGACAGTGGGGCCAACGTCCTGACTTTC CSARDSGANVLTF many TRBJ2-6 TRBV20-1 .
TGCAGTGCTAGAGGAGGCAGCAACTCTGGAAACACCATATATTTT CSARGGSNSGNTIYF few TRBJ1-3 TRBV20-1 .
TGTGCCAGCAGGGATAGCGGAGCTTCCTACGAGCAGTACTTC CASRDSGASYEQYF few TRBJ2-7 TRBV3-1 .
TGCAGTGGCTTGTCGGGGACAGAGAACACTGAAGCTTTCTTT CSGLSGTENTEAFF . TRBJ1-1 TRBV20-1 TRBD1
TGTGCCAGCAACCTCCCGCGGACAGGGCACAATGAGCAGTTCTTC CASNLPRTGHNEQFF . TRBJ2-1 TRBV12-3/TRBV12-4 TRBD1
TGTGCCAGCAGCCGATACTATAATTCACCCCTCCACTTT CASSRYYNSPLHF many TRBJ1-6 TRBV3-1 .
TGTGCCAGCACCAAGTTCGGACAGGGCATCGGGGAGCTGTTTTTT CASTKFGQGIGELFF many TRBJ2-2 TRBV12-3/TRBV12-4 TRBD1
TGTGCCAGCAGGCGCCCAACTAGCGGGGGGCCCGGAAACATTCAGTACTTC CASRRPTSGGPGNIQYF many TRBJ2-4 TRBV12-3/TRBV12-4 TRBD2
TGTGCCAGCAGCTTAAGCTTGGGCACAGATACGCAGTATTTT CASSLSLGTDTQYF once TRBJ2-3 TRBV7-2 .
TGTGCCAGCAGTGAACTCAAAATCTCTGGAAACACCATATATTTT CASSELKISGNTIYF . TRBJ1-3 TRBV2 .
TGTGCCAGCAGCTTGGCAGGGGGCGATAACGCTTTCTTT CASSLAGGDNAFF many TRBJ1-1 TRBV11-2 TRBD1
TGTGCCAGCAGCGTAGATAACACAGATACGCAGTATTTT CASSVDNTDTQYF many TRBJ2-3 TRBV9 .
TGTGCCTGGAGTGGGCTTTTCAATCAGCCCCAGCATTTT CAWSGLFNQPQHF few TRBJ1-5 TRBV30 .
TGTGCCAGCAGTTTGGGGGAGCGGGACCGGGAGACCCAGTACTTC CASSLGERDRETQYF . TRBJ2-5 TRBV12-3/TRBV12-4 TRBD2
TGCAGCGTAGGCGGGACCTACGAGCAGTACTTC CSVGGTYEQYF . TRBJ2-7 TRBV29-1 .
TGCAGTGCTAGAGCCCGCGGGGGGGCATTCTACGAGCAGTACTTC CSARARGGAFYEQYF few TRBJ2-7 TRBV20-1 TRBD2
TGTGCCACCAGTGATCCGTCGACTAGCGGGGGCCGGAGCTCCTACAATGAGCAGTTCTTC CATSDPSTSGGRSSYNEQFF many TRBJ2-1 TRBV24-1 TRBD2
TGTGCCAGCAGCTTAGCGGCAGGGTACACCGGGGAGCTGTTTTTT CASSLAAGYTGELFF . TRBJ2-2 TRBV7-2 .
TGTGCCAGCAGTGACCGAGGAACGAACACCGGGGAGCTGTTTTTT CASSDRGTNTGELFF . TRBJ2-2 TRBV2 .
TGCGCCAGCAGCTTGGGTGAGACAGATACGCAGTATTTT CASSLGETDTQYF . TRBJ2-3 TRBV5-1 .
TGCAGTGCTAGAGACCCAGGGGGGCCAGATACGCAGTATTTT CSARDPGGPDTQYF many TRBJ2-3 TRBV20-1 .
TGTGCCAGCAGCCGGGACAGGGGGCCTCTTTACGAGCAGTACTTC CASSRDRGPLYEQYF . TRBJ2-7 TRBV12-3/TRBV12-4 TRBD1
TGTGCCAGCAGCCAAGGGACAGGGGGAAATTCACCCCTCCACTTT CASSQGTGGNSPLHF few TRBJ1-6 TRBV3-1 TRBD1
TGTGCCAGGAAAGGGACCTGGGACTACGAGCAGTACTTC CARKGTWDYEQYF once TRBJ2-7 TRBV27 .
TGTGCCAGCAGTGACCTTGGGACCTACGAGCAGTACTTC CASSDLGTYEQYF . TRBJ2-7 TRBV12-3/TRBV12-4 .
TGTGCCAGCAGCTCCGTCATACCCAGGAACTATGGCTACACCTTC CASSSVIPRNYGYTF few TRBJ1-2 TRBV5-6 .
TGTGCCAGCAGTTATAGGGGCTCGCAGTATTTT CASSYRGSQYF few TRBJ2-3 TRBV12-3/TRBV12-4 .
TGTGCCAGCAGTACTACGGACAGGGGCAATGAGCAGTTCTTC CASSTTDRGNEQFF . TRBJ2-1 TRBV12-3/TRBV12-4 TRBD1
TGCAGTGCTCGACGGACTGGCACCGGGGAGCTGTTTTTT CSARRTGTGELFF many TRBJ2-2 TRBV20-1 .
TGCAGTGCTAGAGATCAATCCAGACCTGGAAACACCATATATTTT CSARDQSRPGNTIYF many TRBJ1-3 TRBV20-1 .
TGCGCCAGCAGCTTGGCGTGGGGTTATGATACCCAGTACTTC CASSLAWGYDTQYF . TRBJ2-5 TRBV5-1 .
TGTGCCAGCAGCCCGCAGATCCACGAGCAGTACTTC CASSPQIHEQYF many TRBJ2-7 TRBV7-9 .
TGCAGTGCTAGACTGGACTACAGGGATGGGGCCAACGTCCTGACTTTC CSARLDYRDGANVLTF few TRBJ2-6 TRBV20-1 .
TGCAGTGCTAGAACGGAGGCAGGGAACACTGAAGCTTTCTTT CSARTEAGNTEAFF many TRBJ1-1 TRBV20-1 .
TGTGCCAGCAGTCAAGATGGGGGGGCGCACACCGGAGATACGCAGTATTTT CASSQDGGAHTGDTQYF . TRBJ2-3 TRBV6-1 .
TGTGCCAGCAGTTACTCTCAGGACAATGAGCAGTTCTTC CASSYSQDNEQFF few TRBJ2-1 TRBV6-5 .
TGTGCCAGCTCACTCCTTCTACCGGGACTCCAAGAGACCCAGTACTTC CASSLLLPGLQETQYF few TRBJ2-5 TRBV18 .
TGTGCCAGCAGCCAAGATCTAGGGAGCTACGAGCAGTACTTC CASSQDLGSYEQYF . TRBJ2-7 TRBV3-1 .
TGCGCCAGCAGTCCCGGGACTAGCGGGGGGGCAAATGAGCAGTTCTTC CASSPGTSGGANEQFF many TRBJ2-1 TRBV5-1 TRBD2
TGTGCCAGCAGCCACCGGGACAGGCGTACCTACGAGCAGTACTTC CASSHRDRRTYEQYF . TRBJ2-7 TRBV12-3/TRBV12-4 TRBD1
TGCAGCGTTGGGAGGGGACAGAGAAAAGAGACCCAGTACTTC CSVGRGQRKETQYF many TRBJ2-5 TRBV29-1 .
TGTGCCAGCAGTTACCAGTTGGGACCCTCCTACGAGCAGTACTTC CASSYQLGPSYEQYF . TRBJ2-7 TRBV12-3/TRBV12-4 .
TGCAGCGTTCTGGCCAGTTCCAATGAGCAGTTCTTC CSVLASSNEQFF many TRBJ2-1 TRBV29-1 .
TGTGCCAGCAGTTTATCCAGGGGGTCTGGGGCCAACGTCCTGACTTTC CASSLSRGSGANVLTF . TRBJ2-6 TRBV12-3/TRBV12-4 TRBD1
TGCAGCGTTGAGAGGCTAGCGGTCGCAGATACGCAGTATTTT CSVERLAVADTQYF few TRBJ2-3 TRBV29-1 TRBD2
TGCAGTGCTAGTAGAGATACGCAGTATTTT CSASRDTQYF many TRBJ2-3 TRBV20-1 .
TGCAGCGTTGAAACGCAGGGGAGAGAAACTGAAGCTTTCTTT CSVETQGRETEAFF many TRBJ1-1 TRBV29-1 .
TGTGCCAGCAGACCGGTCGGGGTACATCGATCACCCCTCCACTTT CASRPVGVHRSPLHF many TRBJ1-6 TRBV6-1 .
TGTGCCGGATCCCCTGAACAGGGCAATGAGCAGTTCTTC CAGSPEQGNEQFF many TRBJ2-1 TRBV2 .
TGCAGTGCTTCGGACAGCTATGGCTACACCTTC CSASDSYGYTF many TRBJ1-2 TRBV20-1 .
TGCAGTGCTAGCCCGGGTCCTGGAAGCGATGAGCAGTTCTTC CSASPGPGSDEQFF . TRBJ2-1 TRBV20-1 .